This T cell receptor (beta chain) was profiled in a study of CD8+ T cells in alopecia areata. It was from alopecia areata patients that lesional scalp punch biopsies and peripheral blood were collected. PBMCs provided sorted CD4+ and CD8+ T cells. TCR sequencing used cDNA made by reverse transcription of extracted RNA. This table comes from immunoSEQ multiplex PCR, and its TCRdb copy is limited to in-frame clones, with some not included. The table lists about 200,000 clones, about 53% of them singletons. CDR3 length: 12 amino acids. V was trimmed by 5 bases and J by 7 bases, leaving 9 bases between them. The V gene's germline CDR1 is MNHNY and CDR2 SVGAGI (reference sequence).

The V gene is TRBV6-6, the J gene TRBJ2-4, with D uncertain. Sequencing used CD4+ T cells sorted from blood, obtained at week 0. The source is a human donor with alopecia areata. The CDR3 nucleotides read TGTGCCAGCAGTGTCGATGGGAACATTCAGTACTTC. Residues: CASSVDGNIQYF.